Given below is one TCR beta chain in context. At one boundary the junction diverges from the germline segment, which might be a read error. The entry originates in a study of control samples from healthy donors and cancer patients. Only in-frame clones appear in the TCRdb table, and some are missing; sequencing was by immunoSEQ multiplex PCR. The sample lists around 140,000 clones, around 90% seen once, with about 2.7% in the top ten. Germline assignment: CDR1 SSHAT and CDR2 FNYEAQ (reference sequence). This CDR3 spans 15 amino acids. V usage is TRBV7-7 and J usage is TRBJ2-5; 9 bases are a match to TRBD2. The clonotype was recovered from a middle-aged man in good health. Material for sequencing was blood. CDR3 coding DNA: TGTGCTAGCAGCTCCTTTGGCGGGGGGGCCGGGACCCAGTACTTC. It codes for CASSSFGGGAGTQYF.